Given below is one TCR beta chain in context. This sample is drawn from a study of blood T cell repertoires in COVID-19. Study-level information: Samples taken during acute and convalescent COVID-19 were collected in the United States, Italy and Spain.

Assay: immunoSEQ multiplex PCR; the TCRdb copy retains only in-frame clones and omits some. The sample holds a few hundred thousand clones, approximately 90% seen once. With 5 bases removed from V and 7 bases from J, the gap between germline ends came to 14 bases. This CDR3 has 14 amino acids. CDR1 and CDR2 (germline): LNHDA, SQIVND (reference sequence). The source is a woman aged 45-59 years with COVID-19, enrolled during active disease. Sequenced material: peripheral blood. The V gene is TRBV19, the J gene TRBJ1-4; D is perhaps TRBD1 (5 bases). The CDR3: CASSPAGGGEKLFF. The CDR3 DNA sequence: TGTGCCAGTAGTCCAGCTGGGGGAGGTGAAAAACTGTTTTTT. Full variable domain (missing parts from reference TRBV19 and TRBJ1-4): DGGITQSPKYLFRKEGQNVTLSCEQNLNHDAMYWYRQDPGQGLRLIYYSQIVNDFQKGDIAEGYSVSREKKESFPLTVTSAQKNPTAFYLCASSPAGGGEKLFFGSGTQLSVL.